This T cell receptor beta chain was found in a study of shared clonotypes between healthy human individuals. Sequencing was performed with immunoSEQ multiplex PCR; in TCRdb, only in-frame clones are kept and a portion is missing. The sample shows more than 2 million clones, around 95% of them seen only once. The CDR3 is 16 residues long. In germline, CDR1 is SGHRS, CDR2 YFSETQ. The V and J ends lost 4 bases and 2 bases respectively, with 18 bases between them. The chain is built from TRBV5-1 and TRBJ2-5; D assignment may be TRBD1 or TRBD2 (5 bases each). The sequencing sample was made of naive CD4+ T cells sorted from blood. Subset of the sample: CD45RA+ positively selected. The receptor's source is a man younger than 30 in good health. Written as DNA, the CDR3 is TGCGCCAGCAGCCGACAGACAGTCTGGGGGCAAGAGACCCAGTACTTC. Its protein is CASSRQTVWGQETQYF.